This T cell receptor (beta chain) was sequenced in a study of cytomegalovirus exposure and HLA in healthy donors. This CDR3 has 15 residues. Germline assignment: CDR1 SGHTA and CDR2 FQGNSA. With 4 bases removed from V and 6 bases from J, the gap between germline ends came to 19 bases. A multiplex PCR was run with 60 Vbeta primers and 13 Jbeta primers. Clones were read by immunoSEQ multiplex PCR, and TCRdb kept only the in-frame ones, dropping some. The sample contains over 150,000 clones, around four fifths of which appear only once. The specimen sequenced was PBMCs. The J gene is TRBJ2-7, the V gene TRBV7-2; a possible D gene is TRBD2 (5 bases). The origin of this receptor is a male donor in good health and CMV-seropositive. The CDR3 region has the DNA TGTGCCAGCAGCTCCCCGGCGCCCAGAGGAGGCGAGCAGTACTTC. Translating gives CASSSPAPRGGEQYF. The variable domain in full, with the rest retrieved from reference TRBV7-2 and TRBJ2-7, is GAGVSQSPSNKVTEKGKDVELRCDPISGHTALYWYRQSLGQGLEFLIYFQGNSAPDKSGLPSDRFSAERTGGSVSTLTIQRTQQEDSAVYLCASSSPAPRGGEQYFGPGTRLTVT.